These 14 T cell receptor beta chains were all obtained from the same sample, sequenced in a study of T cells expressing NK-cell markers (dated by TCRdb to 2019 to 2021). Libraries were constructed by 5' RACE. The sequencing machine was an Illumina HiSeq 2000. Following reprocessing of the reads by TCRdb, the data hold one row per CDR3 protein sequence and no DNA is available. The sample's table covers about 550,000 distinct CDR3 sequences. In total, the top ten clones hold roughly 3.5% of the sample. Source material: blood T cells: a sorted CD56 or NKG2C T cell subset, CD4+ or CD8+ T cells, or bulk PBMC T cells (not recorded which). The receptors derive from a man aged 18 to 30 in good health. Donor details come from another sample of the same person, matched by shared clones.

The chain is built from TRBV5-5 and TRBJ2-7; TCRdb lists TRBD2, though no DNA is available to test this call. The CDR3 covers 15 residues. The germline V gene encodes CDR1 SGHKS and CDR2 YYEKEE (reference sequence). CDR3 sequence reads: CASSIPGLATYEQYF.

V is TRBV7-9 and J is TRBJ2-6. The CDR3 covers 14 residues. From germline, CDR1 is SEHNR and CDR2 FQNEAQ (reference sequence). The CDR3 here is CASSQAFGANVLTF.

This chain uses TRBV28 with TRBJ1-2; TCRdb proposes TRBD1, but this gene call is untestable without DNA. CDR1 is MDHEN and CDR2 is SYDVKM in the germline V gene. This CDR3 comprises 17 residues. CDR3 in amino acids: CASSLGGGRRSDYGYTF.

This rearrangement joins TRBV11-2 to TRBJ2-3. From germline, CDR1 is SGHAT and CDR2 FQNNGV. This CDR3 has 14 residues. CDR3 sequence reads: CASSLSHPRDTQYF.

This rearrangement joins TRBV20-1 to TRBJ2-1; the D call from TCRdb, TRBD2, cannot be confirmed without DNA. This CDR3 is built from 18 residues. The germline CDR1 and CDR2 sequences are DFQATT and SNEGSKA (reference sequence). The CDR3 sequence is CSAWTGGRAGGQYNEQFF.

The CDR3 region is CASRGSSYEQYF. J is TRBJ2-7 and V is TRBV12-3 or TRBV12-4. This CDR3 has 12 amino acids.

The chain employs TRBV27 and TRBJ1-5. CDR3 length equals 16 residues. The germline V gene has CDR1 MNHEY and CDR2 SMNVEV (reference sequence). CDR3 loop: CASSTYGGGSNQPQHF.

This sequence joins TRBV12-3 or TRBV12-4 and TRBJ2-7; TCRdb picks TRBD1, but there is no DNA to check that call. The CDR3 is 12 amino acids. The CDR3 sequence is CASSLGQYEQYF.

The chain joins TRBV12-3 or TRBV12-4 to TRBJ1-1; TCRdb outputs TRBD1, but without DNA this stays unchecked. This CDR3 has 15 amino acids. This CDR3 reads CASSFGGFQNTEAFF.

The chain combines TRBV6-2 or TRBV6-3 with TRBJ2-4. Germline V gives CDR1 MNHEY, CDR2 SVGEGT. This CDR3 region has 12 residues. CDR3 residues: CASGLAKNIQYF.

V is TRBV29-1 and J is TRBJ1-2; absent DNA, TCRdb's TRBD1 call cannot be checked. CDR1 SQVTM and CDR2 ANQGSEA come from the germline V gene. The CDR3 length is 14 residues. CDR3 amino acids: CSVVRDKVNYGYTF.

The J gene is TRBJ2-1, the V gene TRBV5-6; TCRdb's D call, TRBD2, is unchecked because there is no DNA. This CDR3 spans 15 amino acids. The germline gives CDR1 SGHDT, CDR2 YYEEEE. CDR3 region: CASSSHPASAGEQFF.

The rearrangement joins TRBV10-3 to TRBJ2-2. The CDR3 has 13 residues. Germline V lookup: CDR1 ENHRY, CDR2 SYGVKD. This CDR3 is CAISIRDTGELFF.

The chain links TRBV12-5 to TRBJ2-3; the D call of TRBD2 rests on TCRdb alone, since no DNA is present to check it. CDR3 length equals 17 residues. Germline CDR1 reads LGHNT; CDR2 reads FRNRAP. The CDR3 is CASGLVLAGGGADTQYF.